This TCR beta chain was sequenced for a study of T cell responses to AZD1222 COVID-19 vaccine. Clones were read by immunoSEQ multiplex PCR, and TCRdb kept only the in-frame ones, dropping some. The sample yields more than 140,000 clones, around 89% seen once. From germline, CDR1 is MNHEY and CDR2 SMNVEV (reference sequence). V gave up 6 bases and J gave up 4 bases, with 6 bases separating them. The CDR3 covers 12 residues. This sequence joins TRBV27 and TRBJ2-2; D is ambiguous. The sequences come from peripheral blood, collected on day 0 of AZD1222 vaccination. The TCR comes from an adult in good health. The CDR3 nucleotides read TGTGCCAGCAGCTTTATCACCGGGGAGCTGTTTTTT. Translated, it gives CASSFITGELFF.